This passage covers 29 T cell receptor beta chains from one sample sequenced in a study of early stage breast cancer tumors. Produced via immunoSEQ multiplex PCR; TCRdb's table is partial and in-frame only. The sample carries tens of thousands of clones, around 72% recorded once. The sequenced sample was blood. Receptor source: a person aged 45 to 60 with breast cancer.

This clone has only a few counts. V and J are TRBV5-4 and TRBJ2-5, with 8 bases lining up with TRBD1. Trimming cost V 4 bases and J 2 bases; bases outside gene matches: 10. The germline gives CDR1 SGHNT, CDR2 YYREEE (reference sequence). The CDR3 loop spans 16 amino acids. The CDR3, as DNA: TGTGCCAGCAGCACGGACAGGGTCAGTAGGCAAGAGACCCAGTACTTC. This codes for CASSTDRVSRQETQYF.

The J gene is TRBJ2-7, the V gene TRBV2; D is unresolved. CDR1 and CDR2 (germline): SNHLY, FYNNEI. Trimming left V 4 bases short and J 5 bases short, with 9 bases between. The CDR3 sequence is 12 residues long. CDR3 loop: CASSGQSHEQYF. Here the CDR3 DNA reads TGTGCCAGCAGTGGACAATCCCACGAGCAGTACTTC.

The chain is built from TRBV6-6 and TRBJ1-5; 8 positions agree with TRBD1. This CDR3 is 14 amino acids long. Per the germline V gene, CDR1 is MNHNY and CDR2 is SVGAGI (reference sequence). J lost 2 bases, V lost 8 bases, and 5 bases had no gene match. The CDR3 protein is CASQQGVGNQPQHF. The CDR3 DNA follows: TGTGCCAGCCAACAGGGGGTCGGCAATCAGCCCCAGCATTTT.

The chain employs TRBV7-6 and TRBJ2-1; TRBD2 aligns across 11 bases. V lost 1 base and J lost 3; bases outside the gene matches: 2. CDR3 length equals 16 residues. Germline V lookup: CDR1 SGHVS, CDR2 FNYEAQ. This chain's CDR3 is CASSLGGLAGYNEQFF. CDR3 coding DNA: TGTGCCAGCAGCTTAGGTGGACTAGCGGGCTACAATGAGCAGTTCTTC.

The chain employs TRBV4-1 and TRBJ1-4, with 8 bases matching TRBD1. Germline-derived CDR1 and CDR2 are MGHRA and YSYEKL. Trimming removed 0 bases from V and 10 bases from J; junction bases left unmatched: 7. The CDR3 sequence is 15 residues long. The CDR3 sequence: CASSQDPQGARKLFF. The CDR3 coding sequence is TGCGCCAGCAGCCAAGATCCGCAGGGGGCCCGAAAACTGTTTTTT.

The CDR3, as DNA: TGTGCCAGCAGCAGAGAGAGGCCTAGGTGGGACTACGAGCAGTACGTC. The encoded protein is CASSRERPRWDYEQYV. This rearrangement joins TRBV21-1 to TRBJ2-7; TRBD2 is taken as the D call from the table, unchecked against the DNA. TRBV21-1 is classified as a pseudogene. The CDR3 extends over 16 amino acids.

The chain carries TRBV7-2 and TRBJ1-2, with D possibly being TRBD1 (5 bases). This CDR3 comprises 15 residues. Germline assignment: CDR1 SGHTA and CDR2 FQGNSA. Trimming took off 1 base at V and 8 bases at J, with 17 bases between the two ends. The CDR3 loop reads CASSLVGREGQGYTF. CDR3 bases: TGTGCCAGCAGCTTAGTGGGCAGGGAGGGTCAGGGCTACACCTTC.

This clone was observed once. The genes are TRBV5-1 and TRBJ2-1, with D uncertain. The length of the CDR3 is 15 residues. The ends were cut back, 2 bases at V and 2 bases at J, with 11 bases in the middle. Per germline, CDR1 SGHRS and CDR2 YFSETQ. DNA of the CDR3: TGCGCCAGCAGCTTAGGAGAGGTGACCTACAATGAGCAGTTCTTC. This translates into CASSLGEVTYNEQFF.

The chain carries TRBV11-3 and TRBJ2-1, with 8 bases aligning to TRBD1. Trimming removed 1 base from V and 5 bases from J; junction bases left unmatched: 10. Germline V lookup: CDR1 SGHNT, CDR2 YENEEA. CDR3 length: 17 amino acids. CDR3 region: CASSLARSRQGNNEQFF. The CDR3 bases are TGTGCCAGCAGCTTAGCCCGTAGCCGACAGGGGAACAATGAGCAGTTCTTC.

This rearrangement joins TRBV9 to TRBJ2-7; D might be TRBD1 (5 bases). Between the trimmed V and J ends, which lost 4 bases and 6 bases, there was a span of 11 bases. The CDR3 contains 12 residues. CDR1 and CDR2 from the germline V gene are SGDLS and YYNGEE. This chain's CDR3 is CASSTQGGEQYF. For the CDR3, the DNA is TGTGCCAGCAGCACCCAGGGTGGCGAGCAGTACTTC.

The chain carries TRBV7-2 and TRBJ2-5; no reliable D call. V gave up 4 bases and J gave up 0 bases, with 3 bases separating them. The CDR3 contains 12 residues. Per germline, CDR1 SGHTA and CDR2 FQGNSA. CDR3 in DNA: TGTGCCAGCAGCTCGTACCAAGAGACCCAGTACTTC. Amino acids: CASSSYQETQYF.

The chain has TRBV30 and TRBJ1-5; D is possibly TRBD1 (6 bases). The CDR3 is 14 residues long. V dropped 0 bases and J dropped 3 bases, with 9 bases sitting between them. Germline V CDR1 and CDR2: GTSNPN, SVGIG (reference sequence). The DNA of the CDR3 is TGTGCCTGGAGTGTGGGGACAACCAATCAGCCCCAGCATTTT. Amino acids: CAWSVGTTNQPQHF.

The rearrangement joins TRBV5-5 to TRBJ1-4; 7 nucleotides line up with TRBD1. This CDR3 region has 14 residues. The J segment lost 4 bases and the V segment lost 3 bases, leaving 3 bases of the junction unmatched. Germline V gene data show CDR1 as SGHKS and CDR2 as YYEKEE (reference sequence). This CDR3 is CASSSGQHNEKLFF. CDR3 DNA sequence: TGTGCCAGCAGCTCGGGACAGCATAATGAAAAACTGTTTTTT.

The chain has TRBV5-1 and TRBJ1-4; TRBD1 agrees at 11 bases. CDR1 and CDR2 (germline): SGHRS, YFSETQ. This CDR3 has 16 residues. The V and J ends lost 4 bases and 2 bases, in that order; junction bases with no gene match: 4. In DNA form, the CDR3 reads TGCGCCAGCAGCAGGACAGGGGGCGTGACTAATGAAAAACTGTTTTTT. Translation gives CASSRTGGVTNEKLFF.

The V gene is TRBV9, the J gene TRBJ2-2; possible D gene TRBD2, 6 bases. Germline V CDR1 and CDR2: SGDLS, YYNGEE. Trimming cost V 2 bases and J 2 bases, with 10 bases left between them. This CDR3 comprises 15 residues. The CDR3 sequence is CASSVVGGNTGELFF. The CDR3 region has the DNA TGTGCCAGCAGCGTGGTCGGGGGAAACACCGGGGAGCTGTTTTTT.

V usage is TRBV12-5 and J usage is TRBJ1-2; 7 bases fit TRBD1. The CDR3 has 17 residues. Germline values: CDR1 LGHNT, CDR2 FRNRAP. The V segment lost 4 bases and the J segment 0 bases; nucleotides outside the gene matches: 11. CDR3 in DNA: TGTGCTAGTGGTTCGGAGGACAGGCGAGGTCCTAACTATGGCTACACCTTC. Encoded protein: CASGSEDRRGPNYGYTF.

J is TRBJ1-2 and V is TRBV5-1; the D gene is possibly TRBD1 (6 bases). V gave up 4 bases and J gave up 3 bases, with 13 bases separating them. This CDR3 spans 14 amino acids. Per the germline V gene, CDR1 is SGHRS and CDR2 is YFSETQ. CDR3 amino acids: CASSLGQTDYGYTF. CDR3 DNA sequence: TGCGCCAGCAGCCTAGGACAGACGGACTATGGCTACACCTTC.

The CDR3 loop reads CASSAPGQGAGETQYF. Here the CDR3 DNA reads TGTGCCAGCAGCGCGCCGGGACAGGGGGCGGGAGAGACCCAGTACTTC. The chain is built from TRBV9 and TRBJ2-5; TRBD1 agrees at 12 bases. CDR1 is SGDLS, CDR2 YYNGEE, per germline. The ends lost 3 bases at V and 4 bases at J; junction bases unmatched: 7. The CDR3 covers 16 residues.

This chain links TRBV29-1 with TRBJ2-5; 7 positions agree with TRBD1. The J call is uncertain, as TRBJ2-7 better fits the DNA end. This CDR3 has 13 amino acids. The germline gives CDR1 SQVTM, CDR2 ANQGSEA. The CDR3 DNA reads TGCAGCGGCCGGGACAGTCCCACCTACGAGCAGTACTTC. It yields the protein CSGRDSPTYEQYF.

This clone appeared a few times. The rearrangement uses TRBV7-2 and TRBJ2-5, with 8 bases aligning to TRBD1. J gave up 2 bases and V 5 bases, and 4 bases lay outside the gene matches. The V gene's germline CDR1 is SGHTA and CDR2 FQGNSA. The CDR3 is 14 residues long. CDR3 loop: CASSLWDRQETQYF. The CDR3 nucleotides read TGTGCCAGCAGCCTTTGGGACAGGCAAGAGACCCAGTACTTC.

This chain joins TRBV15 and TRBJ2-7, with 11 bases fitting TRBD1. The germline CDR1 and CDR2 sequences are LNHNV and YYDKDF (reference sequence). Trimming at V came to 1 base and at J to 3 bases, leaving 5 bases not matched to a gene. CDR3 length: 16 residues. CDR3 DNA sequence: TGTGCCACCAGCAGAGGCGGACAGGGGGCGATCTACGAGCAGTACTTC. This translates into CATSRGGQGAIYEQYF.

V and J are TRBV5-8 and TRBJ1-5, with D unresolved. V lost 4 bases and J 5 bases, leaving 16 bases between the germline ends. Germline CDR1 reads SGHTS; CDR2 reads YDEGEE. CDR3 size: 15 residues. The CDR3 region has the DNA TGTGCCAGCAGCCCCCGGTCCCTGGGCGATCAGCCCCAGCATTTT. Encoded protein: CASSPRSLGDQPQHF.

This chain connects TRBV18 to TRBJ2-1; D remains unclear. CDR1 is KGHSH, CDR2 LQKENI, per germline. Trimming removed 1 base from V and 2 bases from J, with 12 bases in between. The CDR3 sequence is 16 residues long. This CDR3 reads CASSPQYGPAYNEQFF. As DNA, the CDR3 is TGTGCCAGCTCACCACAATACGGTCCGGCCTACAATGAGCAGTTCTTC.

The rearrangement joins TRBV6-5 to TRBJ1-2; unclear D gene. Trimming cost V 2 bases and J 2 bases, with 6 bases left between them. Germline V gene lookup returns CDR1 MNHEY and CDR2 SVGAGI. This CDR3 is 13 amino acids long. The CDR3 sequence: CASSYPGNYGYTF. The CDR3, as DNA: TGTGCCAGCAGTTACCCAGGAAACTATGGCTACACCTTC.

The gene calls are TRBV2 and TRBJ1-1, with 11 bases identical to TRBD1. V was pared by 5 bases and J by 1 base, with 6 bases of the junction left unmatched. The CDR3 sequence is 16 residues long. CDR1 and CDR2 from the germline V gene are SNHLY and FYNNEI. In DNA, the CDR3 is TGTGCCAGCAGTAAGGACAGGGGGCCTAGGAACACTGAAGCTTTCTTT. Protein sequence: CASSKDRGPRNTEAFF.

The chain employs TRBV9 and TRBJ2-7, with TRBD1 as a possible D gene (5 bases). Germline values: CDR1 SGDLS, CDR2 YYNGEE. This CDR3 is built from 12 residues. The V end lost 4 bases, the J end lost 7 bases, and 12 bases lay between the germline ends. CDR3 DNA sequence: TGTGCCAGCAGCATTGGACAAAATGAGCAGTACTTC. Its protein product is CASSIGQNEQYF.

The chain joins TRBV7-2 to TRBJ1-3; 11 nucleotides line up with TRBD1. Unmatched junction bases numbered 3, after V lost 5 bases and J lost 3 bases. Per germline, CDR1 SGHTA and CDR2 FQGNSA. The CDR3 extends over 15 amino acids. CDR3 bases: TGTGCCAGCAGCATGGGACAGGGGGGTGGAAACACCATATATTTT. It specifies CASSMGQGGGNTIYF.

CDR3 sequence (DNA): TGCGCCAGCCGAGGGGGGGCGAACACCGGGGAGCTGTTTTTT. It encodes CASRGGANTGELFF. The chain uses TRBV10-2 and TRBJ2-2, with a possible D match to TRBD2 (7 bases). V was cut by 8 bases and J by 0 bases, with 10 bases left in between. CDR1 is WSHSY and CDR2 is SAAADI in the germline V gene. This CDR3 contains 14 residues.

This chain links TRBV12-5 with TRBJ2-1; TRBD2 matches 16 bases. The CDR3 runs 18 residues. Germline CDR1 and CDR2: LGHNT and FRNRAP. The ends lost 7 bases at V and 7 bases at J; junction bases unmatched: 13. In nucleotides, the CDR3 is TGTGCTAGTGTCCGCCCGGGACTAGCGGGGGGGCTGGATAATGAGCAGTTCTTC. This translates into CASVRPGLAGGLDNEQFF.